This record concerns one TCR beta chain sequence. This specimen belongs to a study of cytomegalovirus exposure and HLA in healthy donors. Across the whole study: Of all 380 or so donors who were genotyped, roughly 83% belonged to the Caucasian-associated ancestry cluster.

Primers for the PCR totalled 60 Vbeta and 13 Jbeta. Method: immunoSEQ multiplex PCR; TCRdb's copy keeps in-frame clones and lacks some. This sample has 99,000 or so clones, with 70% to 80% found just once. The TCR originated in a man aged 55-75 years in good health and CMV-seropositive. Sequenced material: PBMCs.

This CDR3 is CSARTGVEQFF. CDR3 bases: TGCAGTGCTCGGACAGGTGTTGAGCAGTTCTTC. The chain is built from TRBV20-1 and TRBJ2-1, with 7 bases fitting TRBD1. Germline V CDR1 and CDR2: DFQATT, SNEGSKA (reference sequence). J was trimmed by 9 bases and V by 5 bases; bases with no gene match: 4. This CDR3 has 11 amino acids.